The clone carrying this T cell receptor (beta chain) was detected many times. Its antigen is unidentified. Transcripts of RNA were the source for amplifying TCR beta CDR3 regions. Second-round multiplex PCR came after a first-round RT-PCR that employed HTBI primers. A single record per CDR3 protein comes from TCRdb applying MiXCR to the multiplex PCR reads. The data show 340,000 or so distinct CDR3 sequences, with roughly a sixth seen just once and around 12% held by the top ten. The germline V gene encodes CDR1 MGHDK and CDR2 SYGVNS. Trimming took 1 base from V and 4 from J, leaving 10 bases between them. The CDR3 covers 15 residues. This entry belongs to a study of Graves' ophthalmopathy and Graves' hyperthyroidism. Study findings and constraints: In blood appeared most of the expanded thyroid clonotypes whose frequency exceeded 0.001.

Ophthalmopathic donors had moderate-to-severe activity, CAS ≥3 and NOSPECS ≥4, with disease that had lasted under 3 months. The PBMC fraction was derived from under 11 ml of fresh peripheral blood. The source of this sequence is an adult man with Graves' ophthalmopathy. This rearrangement joins TRBV25-1 to TRBJ2-2, with D tentatively TRBD2 (5 bases). Sequenced sample: peripheral blood. The DNA for the CDR3 is TGTGCCAGCAGTGAATCCCCAGGAGGCACCGGGGAGCTGTTTTTT. This sequence encodes CASSESPGGTGELFF.